These 10 T cell receptor beta chains originate from one sample sequenced in a study of radiation and T cells in renal cell carcinoma. The protocol was immunoSEQ multiplex PCR, while the TCRdb copy is restricted to in-frame clones and leaves out a portion. The sample contains about 130,000 clones, roughly 84% of which appear only once. The time point denotes: baseline pretreatment blood. Treatment denoted: 15 Gy SBRT to primary tumor, nephrectomy 4 weeks later. Sequencing used blood, obtained from a patient whose treatment included radiotherapy and nephrectomy. The source is a woman aged 50 to 60 with renal cell carcinoma.

Comments on this clone: As the CDR3 is not closed by the conserved phenylalanine or tryptophan, this likely results from a read error. No DNA is shown, since the ends of the CDR3 on it are uncertain; the CDR3 is the one TCRdb lists. The chain joins TRBV21-1 to TRBJ1-4; no check of the table's D call, TRBD1, against the DNA was made. TRBV21-1 corresponds to a pseudogene. Counting both end residues, the CDR3 totals 13 amino acids. CDR3 sequence reads: CASSKYRDRGQIV.

The rearrangement uses TRBV2 and TRBJ2-1, with TRBD2 matching 7 bases. There are 15 residues in the CDR3. J lost 6 bases, V lost 4 bases, and 9 bases had no gene match. Germline loops: CDR1 SNHLY, CDR2 FYNNEI. CDR3 loop: CASSARTSSSNEQFF. For the CDR3, the DNA is TGTGCCAGCAGTGCCCGGACTAGTTCATCCAATGAGCAGTTCTTC.

The V gene is TRBV6-5, the J gene TRBJ2-7; TRBD2 might be the D (5 bases). Germline-derived CDR1 and CDR2 are MNHEY and SVGAGI. The CDR3 sequence is 13 residues long. The ends were cut back, 4 bases at V and 2 bases at J, with 9 bases in the middle. CDR3 in DNA: TGTGCCAGCAGTTCCGGGAAAACCTACGAGCAGTACTTC. Protein: CASSSGKTYEQYF.

The rearrangement links TRBV15 to TRBJ2-5; no reliable D call. The CDR3 is 13 amino acids. The V gene's germline CDR1 is LNHNV and CDR2 YYDKDF (reference sequence). The ends were cut back, 0 bases at V and 6 bases at J, with 8 bases in the middle. The CDR3 loop reads CATSRELGKTQYF. The CDR3 DNA reads TGTGCCACCAGCAGAGAGCTAGGCAAGACCCAGTACTTC.

The CDR3 loop is CASSYPGGEGYNEQFF. In DNA form, the CDR3 reads TGTGCCAGCAGTTACCCCGGGGGCGAGGGCTACAATGAGCAGTTCTTC. The chain combines TRBV6-6 with TRBJ2-1; D is possibly TRBD1 or TRBD2 (6 bases each). Germline CDR1 is MNHNY and CDR2 is SVGAGI (reference sequence). V was pared by 2 bases and J by 3 bases, with 14 bases between. This CDR3 spans 16 amino acids.

The gene calls are TRBV2 and TRBJ1-2; tentative D call: TRBD1 (5 bases). From germline, CDR1 is SNHLY and CDR2 FYNNEI. The V and J ends lost 5 bases and 5 bases respectively, with 9 bases between them. This CDR3 region has 12 residues. The CDR3 DNA sequence: TGTGCCAGCAGTTCTCAGGGATATGGCTACACCTTC. Its protein is CASSSQGYGYTF.

This clone has just one count. V usage is TRBV4-3 and J usage is TRBJ2-5; 7 nucleotides match TRBD1. Germline-derived CDR1 and CDR2 are LGHNA and YSLEER. Trimming took 1 base from V and 5 from J; bases not matched to a gene: 7. This CDR3 has 15 amino acids. The CDR3 region is CASSQAQGSGETQYF. CDR3 sequence (DNA): TGCGCCAGCAGCCAAGCACAGGGGTCTGGGGAGACCCAGTACTTC.

This clone was recorded only once. The chain combines TRBV2 with TRBJ2-5; D is unclear. Trimming shortened V by 4 bases and J by 1 base, and 10 bases separated the two germline ends. CDR3 length: 14 residues. From germline, CDR1 is SNHLY and CDR2 FYNNEI. The CDR3 region has the DNA TGTGCCAGCAGTGTCATCCTACCCCAAGAGACCCAGTACTTC. Translation gives CASSVILPQETQYF.

This sequence joins TRBV9 and TRBJ2-3, with TRBD2 as a possible D gene (6 bases). CDR1 is SGDLS and CDR2 is YYNGEE in the germline V gene. The CDR3 consists of 14 residues. The germline V and J ends were trimmed by 4 bases and 2 bases, with 11 bases remaining between them. The DNA of the CDR3 is TGTGCCAGCAGCCTGGGGACTCTCACAGATACGCAGTATTTT. Amino acids: CASSLGTLTDTQYF.

This clone was detected once. V is TRBV6-1 and J is TRBJ1-5, with D possibly being TRBD1 (6 bases). CDR3 length: 13 amino acids. V was trimmed by 6 bases and J by 5 bases, leaving 11 bases between them. The germline gives CDR1 MNHNS, CDR2 SASEGT. The CDR3 is CASRWSGDQPQHF. CDR3 bases: TGTGCCAGCAGGTGGTCAGGGGATCAGCCCCAGCATTTT.